A selection of T cell receptor beta chains follows, all from one sample in a study of blood T cell repertoires in COVID-19. The table came from immunoSEQ multiplex PCR; TCRdb's copy has only in-frame clones and leaves some out. The repertoire holds 320,000 or so clones, with 75% to 90% as singletons. The sequencing sample was made of PBMCs or T cells enriched from blood (not recorded which). Receptor source: a man in his 60s who had recovered from COVID-19. CDR3s include the opening cysteine and the closing phenylalanine or tryptophan. The D gene is left open where the match is weak. For some rows the clone size is stated as once, few or many, or as a class when expanded; others skip it.

cdr3_aa | cdr3_nt | clone_size | j_call | v_call | d_call
CASSYGSRGSSYEQYF | TGTGCCAGCAGTTACGGTTCCAGGGGCAGCTCCTACGAGCAGTACTTC | . | TRBJ2-7 | TRBV6-5 | .
CASSIDLPSGSSYEQYF | TGTGCCAGTAGTATTGATCTTCCTAGCGGGAGCTCCTACGAGCAGTACTTC | . | TRBJ2-7 | TRBV19 | TRBD2
CASRLPGQNIQETQYF | TGTGCCAGCAGGCTACCGGGACAGAACATCCAAGAGACCCAGTACTTC | . | TRBJ2-5 | TRBV11-2 | TRBD1
CASSAWEADTQYF | TGTGCCAGCAGCGCTTGGGAGGCAGATACGCAGTATTTT | . | TRBJ2-3 | TRBV5-6 | .
CASSQGGTGGTGELFF | TGCGCCAGCAGCCAAGGTGGAACAGGGGGCACCGGGGAGCTGTTTTTT | . | TRBJ2-2 | TRBV4-3 | TRBD1
CASRKDRGHDGYTF | TGTGCCAGCAGAAAGGACAGGGGGCACGATGGCTACACCTTC | . | TRBJ1-2 | TRBV7-9 | TRBD1
CASSPEGLQETQYF | TGTGCCAGCTCTCCAGAGGGCCTCCAAGAGACCCAGTACTTC | . | TRBJ2-5 | TRBV18 | .
CASSLAENEQYF | TGTGCCAGCTCACTTGCAGAAAACGAGCAGTACTTC | few | TRBJ2-7 | TRBV18 | .
CASSLLYDVRQGFMNTEAFF | TGTGCCAGCAGTTTATTATACGACGTGCGGCAGGGGTTCATGAACACTGAAGCTTTCTTT | . | TRBJ1-1 | TRBV27 | .
CASSGGRRAYNEQFF | TGTGCCAGTAGTGGAGGGCGTCGAGCGTACAATGAGCAGTTCTTC | . | TRBJ2-1 | TRBV19 | .
CASSWTRITSYEQYF | TGTGCCAGCAGTTGGACCAGGATTACTAGCTACGAGCAGTACTTC | . | TRBJ2-7 | TRBV28 | .
CASSDRGQSYNEQFF | TGCGCCAGCAGCGACAGGGGACAATCCTACAATGAGCAGTTCTTC | . | TRBJ2-1 | TRBV4-1 | TRBD1
CASSPRFTGGDNYGYTF | TGTGCCAGCTCACCGAGGTTCACAGGGGGCGATAACTATGGCTACACCTTC | . | TRBJ1-2 | TRBV18 | TRBD1
CASSLGRGREQYF | TGTGCCAGCAGCTTGGGCAGGGGAAGGGAGCAGTACTTC | . | TRBJ2-7 | TRBV7-9 | .
CASESTGTVKGYTF | TGTGCCAGCGAATCGACAGGGACCGTTAAGGGCTACACCTTC | . | TRBJ1-2 | TRBV2 | TRBD1
CASSPGGSNQPQHF | TGTGCCAGCAGTCCGGGGGGTAGCAATCAGCCCCAGCATTTT | once | TRBJ1-5 | TRBV6-5 | .
CASSPVSGRGEQFF | TGTGCCAGCAGCCCCGTTAGCGGGAGGGGTGAGCAGTTCTTC | . | TRBJ2-1 | TRBV7-3 | TRBD2
CASSLAAGGNEQFF | TGTGCCAGCAGCTTAGCAGCGGGAGGGAATGAGCAGTTCTTC | . | TRBJ2-1 | TRBV7-2 | TRBD2
CASSPQGYGYTF | TGTGCCAGCAGTCCACAGGGCTATGGCTACACCTTC | . | TRBJ1-2 | TRBV28 | .
CASSILSSDNEQFF | TGTGCCAGTAGTATTTTGTCTAGCGACAATGAGCAGTTCTTC | . | TRBJ2-1 | TRBV19 | .
CASSDQFAGNTIYF | TGTGCCAGCAGCGATCAGTTTGCTGGAAACACCATATATTTT | . | TRBJ1-3 | TRBV28 | .
CASSKGASGSQETQYF | TGTGCCAGCAGCAAAGGGGCTAGCGGGAGCCAAGAGACCCAGTACTTC | . | TRBJ2-5 | TRBV21-1 | .
CASSLSSGVEQYF | TGCGCCAGCAGCTTATCTAGCGGTGTCGAGCAGTACTTC | . | TRBJ2-7 | TRBV5-1 | TRBD2
CASSYSETGGHEQFF | TGTGCCAGCAGTTACTCTGAGACAGGGGGCCATGAGCAGTTCTTC | . | TRBJ2-1 | TRBV6-5 | TRBD1
CASSPWGDRDGYTF | TGTGCCAGCTCTCCGTGGGGCGACAGGGATGGCTACACCTTC | . | TRBJ1-2 | TRBV27 | TRBD1
CASSITGRESYNEQFF | TGTGCCAGTAGTATAACTGGGCGGGAGTCCTACAATGAGCAGTTCTTC | . | TRBJ2-1 | TRBV19 | TRBD2
CASSLSGDSYEQYF | TGTGCCAGCAGCTTGTCGGGAGATAGCTACGAGCAGTACTTC | . | TRBJ2-7 | TRBV11-3 | .
CAISDPSRPGTSGMITGQYF | TGTGCCATCAGTGATCCCAGCAGACCCGGGACTAGCGGGATGATTACGGGGCAGTACTTC | . | TRBJ2-7 | TRBV10-3 | TRBD2
CASSSPGQGDYGYTF | TGTGCCAGCAGTTCACCGGGACAGGGAGACTATGGCTACACCTTC | . | TRBJ1-2 | TRBV28 | TRBD1
CASSLAIGTGDEKLFF | TGTGCCAGCAGCTTAGCGATCGGGACAGGGGATGAAAAACTGTTTTTT | . | TRBJ1-4 | TRBV7-2 | TRBD1
CASGTGTGASPLHF | TGTGCCAGCGGCACCGGGACAGGGGCTTCACCCCTCCACTTT | few | TRBJ1-6 | TRBV27 | TRBD1
CASSPLPRDTEAFF | TGTGCCAGCTCACCTTTGCCACGGGACACTGAAGCTTTCTTT | few | TRBJ1-1 | TRBV18 | .
CASSPQTRPYGNTIYF | TGTGCCAGCAGTCCACAGACCCGGCCCTATGGAAACACCATATATTTT | . | TRBJ1-3 | TRBV27 | .
CASSRSGLTQETQYF | TGTGCCAGCAGTCGGTCGGGACTAACACAAGAGACCCAGTACTTC | . | TRBJ2-5 | TRBV27 | TRBD2
CASSREGNEKLFF | TGTGCCAGCAGTCGAGAGGGAAATGAAAAACTGTTTTTT | . | TRBJ1-4 | TRBV12-3/TRBV12-4 | .
CASRNPWGVNTEAFF | TGTGCCAGCCGGAACCCGTGGGGCGTAAACACTGAAGCTTTCTTT | . | TRBJ1-1 | TRBV27 | .
CASSQVPTSGISTDTQYF | TGTGCCAGCAGCCAAGTCCCGACTAGCGGGATCAGCACAGATACGCAGTATTTT | . | TRBJ2-3 | TRBV4-2 | TRBD2
CASSRTTGPDTEAFF | TGCGCCAGCAGCCGAACGACAGGGCCGGACACTGAAGCTTTCTTT | . | TRBJ1-1 | TRBV4-1 | TRBD1
CASSYSSGLVSRDTQYF | TGTGCCAGCAGTTACTCGAGCGGACTAGTAAGTCGAGATACGCAGTATTTT | few | TRBJ2-3 | TRBV6-2/TRBV6-3 | TRBD2
CASSYMDRANGYTF | TGTGCCAGCAGTTACATGGACAGGGCGAATGGCTACACCTTC | . | TRBJ1-2 | TRBV6-5 | TRBD1
CASSPGGLAGGMTDTQYF | TGTGCCAGCAGCCCAGGAGGACTAGCGGGAGGGATGACAGATACGCAGTATTTT | . | TRBJ2-3 | TRBV7-3 | TRBD2
CASSLLQGSDTQYF | TGTGCCAGCAGTTTATTGCAGGGTTCCGATACGCAGTATTTT | . | TRBJ2-3 | TRBV28 | .
CASSSGRSYEQYF | TGTGCCAGCAGTTCCGGGAGGTCCTACGAGCAGTACTTC | . | TRBJ2-7 | TRBV27 | TRBD2
CASSPVTGKNIQYF | TGTGCCAGCAGCCCGGTTACAGGCAAAAACATTCAGTACTTC | . | TRBJ2-4 | TRBV7-2 | .
CASSPQGRRETQYF | TGTGCCAGCAGCCCTCAGGGGCGTAGAGAGACCCAGTACTTC | . | TRBJ2-5 | TRBV7-2 | .
CASSSDSYGYTF | TGTGCCAGCAGTTCGGACAGCTATGGCTACACCTTC | . | TRBJ1-2 | TRBV28 | .
CASSYAGTGDPLEQYF | TGTGCCAGCAGTTATGCGGGGACAGGGGACCCTCTCGAGCAGTACTTC | once | TRBJ2-7 | TRBV6-5 | TRBD1
CASRNGGGGGYTF | TGTGCCAGCAGAAACGGAGGGGGGGGCGGCTACACCTTC | . | TRBJ1-2 | TRBV28 | .